This T cell receptor beta chain is from a study of blood T cell repertoires in COVID-19. Study background: COVID-19 samples, acute and convalescent, were from the United States, Italy and Spain.

Germline V gene lookup returns CDR1 MGHRA and CDR2 YSYEKL. The CDR3 is made up of 16 amino acids. V dropped 0 bases and J dropped 0 bases, with 12 bases sitting between them. TCRdb's table, derived via immunoSEQ multiplex PCR, lists solely in-frame clones and lacks some. The sample carries around 82,000 clones, around 90% recorded once. This clonotype was obtained from a human donor in a cohort sampled during active COVID-19. The chain couples TRBV4-1 to TRBJ2-7; D ambiguous. The material sequenced was peripheral blood. The CDR3 reads CASSQDLQPGSYEQYF. The CDR3 nucleotides read TGCGCCAGCAGCCAAGATTTACAGCCAGGCTCCTACGAGCAGTACTTC.